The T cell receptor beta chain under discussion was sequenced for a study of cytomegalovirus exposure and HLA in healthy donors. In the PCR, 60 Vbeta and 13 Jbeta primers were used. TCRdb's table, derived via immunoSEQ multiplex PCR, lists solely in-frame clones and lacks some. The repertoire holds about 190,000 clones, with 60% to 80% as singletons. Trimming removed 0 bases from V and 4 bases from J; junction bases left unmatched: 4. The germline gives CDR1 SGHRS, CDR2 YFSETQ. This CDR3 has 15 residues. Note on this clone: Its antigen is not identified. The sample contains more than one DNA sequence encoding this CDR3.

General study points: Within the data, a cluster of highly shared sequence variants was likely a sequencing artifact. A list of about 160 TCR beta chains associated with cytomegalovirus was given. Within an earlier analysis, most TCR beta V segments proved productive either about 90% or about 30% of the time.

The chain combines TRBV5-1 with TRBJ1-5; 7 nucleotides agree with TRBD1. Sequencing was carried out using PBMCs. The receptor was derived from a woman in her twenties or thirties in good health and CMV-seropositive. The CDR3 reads CASSLGTGVNQPQHF. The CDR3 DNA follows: TGCGCCAGCAGCTTGGGAACAGGGGTTAATCAGCCCCAGCATTTT.